The 4 T cell receptor beta chains given below trace back to one sample, sequenced in a study of blood T cell repertoires in COVID-19. Only in-frame clones appear in the TCRdb table, and some are missing; sequencing was by immunoSEQ multiplex PCR. The sample includes tens of thousands of clones, around 86% of them seen just once. Input material: peripheral blood. These receptors were taken from a woman older than 75 with acute or convalescent COVID-19.

The chain has TRBV19 and TRBJ1-6, with D perhaps TRBD1 (5 bases). CDR1 is LNHDA and CDR2 is SQIVND in the germline V gene (reference sequence). CDR3 length: 16 residues. The V and J ends lost 9 bases and 0 bases respectively, with 15 bases between them. The CDR3 nucleotides are TGTGCCAGCCGACCCGATGACAGCTCCTATAATTCACCCCTCCACTTT. As protein: CASRPDDSSYNSPLHF.

V usage is TRBV2 and J usage is TRBJ1-1; D is unresolved. With 7 bases removed from V and 0 bases from J, the gap between germline ends came to 9 bases. Looked up from germline, CDR1 is SNHLY and CDR2 is FYNNEI. This CDR3 has 13 residues. The CDR3 nucleotides are TGTGCCAGCACTCGGAGACTGAACACTGAAGCTTTCTTT. Residues: CASTRRLNTEAFF.

The chain recombines TRBV15 with TRBJ1-4, with D maybe TRBD1 (5 bases). The V gene's germline CDR1 is LNHNV and CDR2 YYDKDF (reference sequence). CDR3 size: 12 residues. Trimming took off 3 bases at V and 14 bases at J, with 13 bases between the two ends. The CDR3 DNA sequence: TGTGCCACCAGCAGGTCGAACAAGGGGCTGTTTTTT. Translated: CATSRSNKGLFF.

This clone is a singleton in its sample. V gene TRBV12-3 or TRBV12-4 combines with J gene TRBJ1-1; D unclear. Between the trimmed V and J ends, which lost 1 base and 1 base, there was a span of 4 bases. This CDR3 has 13 amino acids. CDR3 nucleotides: TGTGCCAGCAGTTTAGGCAGGAACACTGAAGCTTTCTTT. Translating it yields CASSLGRNTEAFF.